The clone carrying this TCR beta chain was observed a few times. The data originate from a study of human T cells and chemical hapten exposure. Blood, whole and unfractionated, served as the source for total RNA extraction. TCRdb reprocessed the 5' RACE reads with MiXCR, giving one entry per CDR3 protein. The repertoire holds roughly 120,000 distinct CDR3 sequences, with around 20% as singletons. The TCR was taken from a human donor in good health.

CDR3 sequence: CSGRLANTDTQYF. The CDR3 DNA sequence: TGCAGCGGTAGACTAGCCAACACAGATACGCAGTATTTT. The chain carries TRBV29-1 and TRBJ2-3; 7 bases are shared with TRBD2. The trim removed 7 bases at V and 2 bases at J, leaving 6 bases unmatched. CDR1 SQVTM and CDR2 ANQGSEA come from the germline V gene. The CDR3 runs to 13 residues.